This T cell receptor (beta chain) was retrieved from a study of cytomegalovirus exposure and HLA in healthy donors. The PCR employed 60 Vbeta primers together with 13 Jbeta primers. Assay used: immunoSEQ multiplex PCR; TCRdb lists only in-frame clones, some missing. The sample contains about 140,000 clones, 75% to 90% of which appear only once. From germline, CDR1 is SGHAT and CDR2 FQNNGV. The CDR3 covers 14 residues. With V trimmed by 4 bases and J by 5 bases, 7 bases remained unmatched. For this clone: No antigen is known for it.

Study-wide findings and caveats: The authors assumed roughly uniform sequencing depth across donors for presence/absence analyses. There were several of the most significant clusters that appeared linked to common viral pathogens in a later analysis. Later analysis reportedly placed an Asian-associated ancestry cluster below the roughly 680-donor mean in N-insertions.

The V gene is TRBV11-2, the J gene TRBJ2-5; 7 bases match TRBD2. The source material was PBMCs. This clonotype originated in a female donor in good health and CMV-seronegative. The CDR3 here is CASSYAGGGETQYF. CDR3 DNA sequence: TGTGCCAGCAGCTATGCCGGGGGAGGGGAGACCCAGTACTTC.